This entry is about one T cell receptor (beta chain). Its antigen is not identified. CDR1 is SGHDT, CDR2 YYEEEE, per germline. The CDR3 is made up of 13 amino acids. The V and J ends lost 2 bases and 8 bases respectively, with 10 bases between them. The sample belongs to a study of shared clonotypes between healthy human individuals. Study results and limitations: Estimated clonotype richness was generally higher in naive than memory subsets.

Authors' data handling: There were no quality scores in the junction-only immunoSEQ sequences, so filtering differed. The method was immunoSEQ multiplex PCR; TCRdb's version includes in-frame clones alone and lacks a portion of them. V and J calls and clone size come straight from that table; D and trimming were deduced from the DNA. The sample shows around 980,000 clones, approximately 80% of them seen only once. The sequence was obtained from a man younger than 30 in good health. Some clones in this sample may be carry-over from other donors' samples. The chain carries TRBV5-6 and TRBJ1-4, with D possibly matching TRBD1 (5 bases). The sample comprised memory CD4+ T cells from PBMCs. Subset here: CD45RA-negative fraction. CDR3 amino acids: CASSFRGREKLFF. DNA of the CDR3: TGTGCCAGCAGCTTTAGGGGACGGGAAAAACTGTTTTTT.